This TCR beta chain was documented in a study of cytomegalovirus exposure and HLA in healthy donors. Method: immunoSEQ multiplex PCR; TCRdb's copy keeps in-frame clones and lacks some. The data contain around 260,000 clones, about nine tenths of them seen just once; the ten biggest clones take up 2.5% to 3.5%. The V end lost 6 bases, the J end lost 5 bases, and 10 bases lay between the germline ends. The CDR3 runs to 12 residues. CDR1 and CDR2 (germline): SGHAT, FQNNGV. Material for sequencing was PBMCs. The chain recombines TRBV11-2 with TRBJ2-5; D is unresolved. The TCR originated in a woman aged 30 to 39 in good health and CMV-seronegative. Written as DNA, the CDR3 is TGTGCCAGCAGTCCCAGTCTGGAGACCCAGTACTTC. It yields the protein CASSPSLETQYF.